The next 9 T cell receptor beta chains were all read from a single sample in a study of shared clonotypes between healthy human individuals. The protocol was immunoSEQ multiplex PCR, while the TCRdb copy is restricted to in-frame clones and leaves out a portion. This sample carries some 2.4 million clones, under 95% of them seen once, and the ten largest clones take approximately 0.36%. The material sequenced was naive CD4+ T cells from PBMCs. Subset given: CD45RA+ positively selected. The receptors derive from a man aged 18 to 30 in good health. Some clones in this sample may be carry-over from other donors' samples.

V gene TRBV4-2 combines with J gene TRBJ2-3, with 9 nucleotides matching TRBD2. Germline assignment: CDR1 LGHNA and CDR2 YNFKEQ. With 0 bases clipped from V and 4 bases from J, the junction kept 11 bases outside the gene matches. This CDR3 spans 18 amino acids. As DNA, the CDR3 is TGTGCCAGCAGCCAAGAAGTGGCTAGCGGGATCGGCGCAGATACGCAGTATTTT. It encodes CASSQEVASGIGADTQYF.

In DNA, the CDR3 is TGCAGCGTTTTGGGCAGGTTCTACAATGAGCAGTTCTTC. This encodes CSVLGRFYNEQFF. The chain recombines TRBV29-1 with TRBJ2-1; D gene unclear. Between the trimmed V and J ends, which lost 5 bases and 3 bases, there was a span of 11 bases. CDR1 is SQVTM, CDR2 ANQGSEA, per germline. The CDR3 contains 13 residues.

This chain joins TRBV5-1 and TRBJ1-2; no clear D gene. The V gene's germline CDR1 is SGHRS and CDR2 YFSETQ. The V gene lost 6 bases and the J gene lost 3 bases, with 15 bases spanning the gap. CDR3 length: 14 amino acids. The CDR3 region has the DNA TGCGCCAGCACCTCCGGACCCGAGGACTATGGCTACACCTTC. The encoded protein is CASTSGPEDYGYTF.

This clone was recorded only once. V is TRBV10-3 and J is TRBJ1-2; D uncertain. CDR3 length equals 11 residues. V lost 10 bases and J lost 1, with 7 bases in between. Germline V CDR1 and CDR2: ENHRY, SYGVKD. CDR3 coding DNA: TGTGCCACTCGGAGTAACTATGGCTACACCTTC. This sequence encodes CATRSNYGYTF.

This clone showed up just once. The V gene is TRBV9, the J gene TRBJ2-3; 7 nucleotides line up with TRBD1. V was clipped by 4 bases and J by 2 bases; unmatched bases: 7. There are 15 residues in the CDR3. Germline CDR1 and CDR2: SGDLS and YYNGEE. CDR3 nucleotide sequence: TGTGCCAGCAGCTACCGGGACAGCTACACAGATACGCAGTATTTT. This gives the protein CASSYRDSYTDTQYF.

To note about this clone: The same CDR3 arises from other DNA sequences in this sample as well. This chain connects TRBV5-1 to TRBJ2-1; perhaps TRBD2 as D (5 bases). V was cut by 4 bases and J by 4 bases, with 15 bases left in between. Germline V gene data show CDR1 as SGHRS and CDR2 as YFSETQ. The length of the CDR3 is 15 residues. Here the CDR3 reads CASSPTSGIYNEQFF. CDR3 coding DNA: TGCGCCAGCAGCCCTACAAGCGGTATATACAATGAGCAGTTCTTC.

This chain joins TRBV25-1 and TRBJ1-1, with D maybe TRBD1 (6 bases). Germline V gene lookup returns CDR1 MGHDK and CDR2 SYGVNS. The V gene lost 10 bases and the J gene lost 2 bases, with 17 bases spanning the gap. The CDR3 loop spans 14 amino acids. CDR3 nucleotides: TGTGCCACCCTGGACAGCGCCAGCAACACTGAAGCTTTCTTT. It encodes CATLDSASNTEAFF. The full variable domain, in which reference TRBV25-1 and TRBJ1-1 provide the parts outside the CDR3, is EADIYQTPRYLVIGTGKKITLECSQTMGHDKMYWYQQDPGMELHLIHYSYGVNSTEKGDLSSESTVSRIRTEHFPLTLESARPSHTSQYLCATLDSASNTEAFFGQGTRLTVV.

The rearrangement links TRBV5-6 to TRBJ1-2; weak D call: TRBD1 (5 bases). Trimming removed 2 bases from V and 8 bases from J, with 13 bases in between. CDR3 length equals 13 residues. CDR1 is SGHDT, CDR2 YYEEEE, per germline. This CDR3 is CASSFGTSGGYTF. The CDR3 region has the DNA TGTGCCAGCAGCTTCGGGACGTCCGGCGGCTACACCTTC.

J is TRBJ2-3 and V is TRBV5-1, with D uncertain. The germline V gene encodes CDR1 SGHRS and CDR2 YFSETQ. This CDR3 comprises 16 residues. V dropped 5 bases and J dropped 6 bases, with 22 bases sitting between them. This chain's CDR3 is CASRMEGWGESDTQYF. The CDR3, as DNA: TGCGCCAGCAGGATGGAAGGGTGGGGTGAAAGTGATACGCAGTATTTT.